This T cell receptor beta chain is from a study of neurological immune-mediated disorders. Whole-study findings and limits: There were no CDR3 amino acid sequences shared by expanded clones across subjects, a result suggesting private repertoires in all groups. HTLV-1-associated myelopathy showed the most TCR clonal expansion; multiple sclerosis the least, below healthy controls.

TCRdb analysed the 5' RACE reads with MiXCR anew, one entry per CDR3 protein. This sample has 25,000 to 30,000 distinct CDR3 sequences; around 6.3% occur once, and the top ten carry about 9%. Volunteers attending a blood bank in Maryland, USA, served as healthy controls. Looked up from germline, CDR1 is SGHRS and CDR2 is YFSETQ. Trimming cost V 3 bases and J 1 base, with 24 bases left between them. The CDR3 extends over 19 amino acids. This clonotype was seen repeatedly, ten times or more. Its antigen remains unknown. Sequencing used PBMCs. The TCR comes from a woman between 50 and 59 years old in good health. V gene TRBV5-1 combines with J gene TRBJ2-3; tentative D call: TRBD2 (6 bases). Here the CDR3 reads CASSSGLAGGAAGTDTQYF. CDR3 nucleotides: TGCGCCAGCAGCTCCGGATTGGCAGGAGGGGCGGCTGGCACAGATACGCAGTATTTT.